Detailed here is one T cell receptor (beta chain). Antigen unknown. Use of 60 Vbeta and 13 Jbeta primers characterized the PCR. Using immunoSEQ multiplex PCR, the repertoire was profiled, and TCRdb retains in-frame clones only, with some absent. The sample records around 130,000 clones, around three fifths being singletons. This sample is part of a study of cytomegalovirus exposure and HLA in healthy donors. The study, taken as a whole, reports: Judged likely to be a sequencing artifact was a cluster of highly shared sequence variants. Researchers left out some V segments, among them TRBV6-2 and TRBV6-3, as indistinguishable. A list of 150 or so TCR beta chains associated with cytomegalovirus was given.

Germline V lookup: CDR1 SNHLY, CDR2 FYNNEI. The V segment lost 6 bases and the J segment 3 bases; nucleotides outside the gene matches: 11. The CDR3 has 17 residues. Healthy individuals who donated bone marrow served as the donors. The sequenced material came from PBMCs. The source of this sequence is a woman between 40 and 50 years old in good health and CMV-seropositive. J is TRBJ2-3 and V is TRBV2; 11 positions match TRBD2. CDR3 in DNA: TGTGCCAGCAGCCTAAGCGGGACTAGCGGTGGGACAGATACGCAGTATTTT. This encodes CASSLSGTSGGTDTQYF.